This TCR beta chain is drawn from a study of Ad26.COV2.S vaccination and SARS-CoV-2 variants. Looking at the study overall: Donor had been placed in the Ad26.COV2.S arm of the COV1001 trial. Dosing was one shot or two shots 56 days apart.

Treatment of the sample: some 20 received Ad26.COV2.S at low or high dose, single or two shots; roughly 5 received placebo; per-sample allocation not given. Material that was analyzed had been drawn on day 63 after the first vaccine or placebo injection. The data were produced by immunoSEQ multiplex PCR, yet TCRdb's version contains in-frame clones alone and is incomplete. The sample comprises roughly 320,000 clones, around 84% of which are singletons, and more than 1.5% rests with the top ten. Germline V gives CDR1 SGHRS, CDR2 YFSETQ. The CDR3 consists of 13 residues. Trimming took 1 base from V and 5 from J, leaving 9 bases between them.

This TCR was recovered from a person aged 18-65 years who received the Ad26.COV2.S COVID-19 vaccine or a placebo. The chain joins TRBV5-1 to TRBJ2-5; D possibly corresponds to TRBD2 (6 bases). This specimen consisted of peripheral blood, obtained in a trial of Ad26.COV2.S vaccine versus placebo. The CDR3 region is CASSLYAGETQYF. The DNA for the CDR3 is TGCGCCAGCAGCTTGTATGCGGGGGAGACCCAGTACTTC.